The rows below give T cell receptor beta chains drawn from one sample of a study of OX40 agonist ivuxolimab in advanced cancers. Assay: immunoSEQ multiplex PCR; the TCRdb copy retains only in-frame clones and omits some. Here the sample spans around 73,000 clones, about 90% being singletons. Sequences were derived from CD4+ or CD8+ T cells sorted from blood, sampled in a trial of the OX40 agonist ivuxolimab. The receptor set was obtained from an adult with an advanced solid tumor such as melanoma, head and neck, liver or kidney cancer. Each CDR3 is given with its conserved first and last residue. D genes are given only for firm matches. Size is omitted from some rows. Given values are once, few, many or a class for expanded clones.

17	-	TRBV7-9	TRBJ2-3	-	TGTGCCAGCAGCACGAGGACTATCCCTTCAGGGCCAGATACGCAGTATTTT	CASSTRTIPSGPDTQYF
14	TRBD1	TRBV7-7	TRBJ2-1	once	TGTGCCAGCAGCGAGACAGGGGCTTACAATGAGCAGTTCTTC	CASSETGAYNEQFF
14	-	TRBV9	TRBJ2-7	-	TGTGCCAGCAGCGTAGAGGGCCCTGGGGACGAGCAGTACTTC	CASSVEGPGDEQYF
13	-	TRBV10-3	TRBJ2-2	-	TGTGCCATCAGTGAGTCGGCGTCGTGGGAGCTGTTTTTT	CAISESASWELFF
13	-	TRBV11-3	TRBJ2-7	once	TGTGCCAGCAGCTTTAGGCCCACCTACGAGCAGTACTTC	CASSFRPTYEQYF
15	-	TRBV30	TRBJ1-2	-	TGTGCCTGGAGTCACAGGGACGTCAGAAACTATGGCTACACCTTC	CAWSHRDVRNYGYTF
15	TRBD2	TRBV11-2	TRBJ2-1	-	TGTGCCAGCAGCCCGGTAGCGGGAGCAAACAATGAGCAGTTCTTC	CASSPVAGANNEQFF
15	-	TRBV5-4	TRBJ1-2	-	TGTGCCAGCAGCGGTCCCGGGACGAAGAGCTATGGCTACACCTTC	CASSGPGTKSYGYTF
15	TRBD2	TRBV27	TRBJ2-5	once	TGTGCCAGCAGTTTATCGTCTAGCGGGGGAGAGACCCAGTACTTC	CASSLSSSGGETQYF
14	TRBD1	TRBV5-1	TRBJ2-7	-	TGCGCCAGCAGCTTGAGACAGGGGAACTACGAGCAGTACTTC	CASSLRQGNYEQYF
15	-	TRBV5-4	TRBJ1-2	-	TGTGCCAGCACCACCCAAGGGGCAGGTTTCTATGGCTACACCTTC	CASTTQGAGFYGYTF
15	TRBD1	TRBV18	TRBJ1-5	-	TGTGCCAGCTCACCACCGTCAGGGGGGATTCAGCCCCAGCATTTT	CASSPPSGGIQPQHF
13	TRBD1	TRBV5-1	TRBJ2-1	-	TGCGCCAGCAGCCCCACGGCGGGACAGGGTGACTTCTTC	CASSPTAGQGDFF
14	-	TRBV27	TRBJ1-2	once	TGTGCCAGCAGTTTATCCAGGGAGGGCTATGGCTACACCTTC	CASSLSREGYGYTF
16	-	TRBV2	TRBJ1-4	-	TGTGCCAGCAGTGACCTCGGGGGACTTTCTAATGAGAAACTGTTTTTT	CASSDLGGLSNEKLFF
15	-	TRBV6-5	TRBJ1-6	once	TGTGCCAGCAAGGATCAATTCGAAAGATTTTCACCCCTCCACTTT	CASKDQFERFSPLHF
15	TRBD1	TRBV5-6	TRBJ1-2	-	TGTGCCAGCAGCGGCCCCACAGGGGGCATCTATGGCTACACCTTC	CASSGPTGGIYGYTF
15	-	TRBV5-1	TRBJ1-4	-	TGCGCCAGCAGCCCTCAACTTGCAACTAATGAAAAACTGTTTTTT	CASSPQLATNEKLFF
17	-	TRBV5-4	TRBJ1-2	-	TGTGCCAGCAGCCCCCACGGCGGGCCAGGAACTAACTATGGCTACACCTTC	CASSPHGGPGTNYGYTF
12	-	TRBV25-1	TRBJ1-3	-	TGTGCCAGCAGTGAATATCCGGGTTTATTGCATTTT	CASSEYPGLLHF
18	TRBD2	TRBV4-2	TRBJ2-1	-	TGTGCCAGCAGCCAAGAGGGGGCTAGCGGGTGGACCTACAATGAGCAGTTCTTC	CASSQEGASGWTYNEQFF
17	TRBD2	TRBV28	TRBJ2-7	-	TGTGCCAGCAGTCCCGGGACTAGCGGGATGTACCCCTACGAGCAGTACTTC	CASSPGTSGMYPYEQYF
17	TRBD1	TRBV28	TRBJ1-1	-	TGTGCCAGCAGTCAAGACCTCTCCGGGACAGGGGCCATTGAAGCTTTCTTT	CASSQDLSGTGAIEAFF
16	TRBD1	TRBV7-9	TRBJ2-1	-	TGTGCCAGCAGCTTAACCGGGACAGGGGAGGGCAATGAGCAGTTCTTC	CASSLTGTGEGNEQFF
15	-	TRBV11-3	TRBJ2-5	-	TGTGCCAGCAGCCAGACCACGGACTGGGAAGAGACCCAGTACTTC	CASSQTTDWEETQYF
16	TRBD1	TRBV11-2	TRBJ2-7	-	TGTGCCAGCAGCTTAGGAGGTGGGACAGGGGTTTGGGAGCAGTACTTC	CASSLGGGTGVWEQYF
13	-	TRBV5-6	TRBJ2-3	-	TGTGCCAGCAGCCCGACTAGCACAGATACGCAGTATTTT	CASSPTSTDTQYF
14	-	TRBV27	TRBJ2-7	-	TGTGCCAGCAGTTTGGGCGGTAGCTCCTACGAGCAGTACTTC	CASSLGGSSYEQYF
15	-	TRBV4-2	TRBJ2-7	-	TGTGCCAGCAGCCAAGATCGACAGGACAACTACGAGCAGTACTTC	CASSQDRQDNYEQYF
16	TRBD1	TRBV27	TRBJ2-1	once	TGTGCCAGCAGGCGACCGGGACAGCGGTCGTACAATGAGCAGTTCTTC	CASRRPGQRSYNEQFF
13	-	TRBV28	TRBJ1-1	-	TGTGCCAGCAGTTTGCGAGGGGGAAATGAAGCTTTCTTT	CASSLRGGNEAFF
16	TRBD1	TRBV9	TRBJ1-2	-	TGTGCCAGCAGCGCCCGGACAGGTGGGATTTTACAAGGCTACACCTTC	CASSARTGGILQGYTF
12	-	TRBV19	TRBJ1-5	few	TGTGCCAGTAGGACAAGTGGGCAGCCCCAGCATTTT	CASRTSGQPQHF
14	-	TRBV7-9	TRBJ2-3	-	TGTGCCAGCAGCTTAGGAGGGGCCACAGATACGCAGTATTTT	CASSLGGATDTQYF